The entry below describes one T cell receptor beta chain. Its antigen is not identified. The protocol was immunoSEQ multiplex PCR, while the TCRdb copy is restricted to in-frame clones and leaves out a portion. Of 55,000 or so clones in the sample, 76% are singletons; the top ten hold around 5.5%. The source of the sample is a study of vaccination effects on CD4 cells after COVID-19. V shed 0 bases and J shed 0 bases, with 10 bases lying between them. Germline-derived CDR1 and CDR2 are SGDLS and YYNGEE. This CDR3 contains 16 residues. CD4+ T cells specific for antigen were expanded with viral peptide pools by the ViraFEST assay before sequencing. Scientists isolated CD4+ T cells after a roughly ten-day culture period ended. A positive SARS-CoV-2 PCR test fell between March and December 2020. Each culture well received a few million PBMC. These cells were then cultured in IMDM with roughly 9 IU/ml IL-2 and roughly 10 ug/ml peptides. The authors replaced half the medium with IL-2 medium on days 3 and 7.

The genes are TRBV9 and TRBJ2-1; D may be TRBD1 or TRBD2 (5 bases each). The TCR originated in a human donor who had a prior SARS-CoV-2 infection. The sample in question was CD4+ T cells from PBMCs cultured with HIV peptides, obtained before COVID-19 vaccination. The subset: HIV-1 Nef peptide pool negative control/reference culture. Written as DNA, the CDR3 is TGTGCCAGCAGCGTAGGTGGGGGAAGCTCCTACAATGAGCAGTTCTTC. It specifies CASSVGGGSSYNEQFF.